The 26 T cell receptor beta chains below come from one sample, sequenced in a study of CD4 T cell repertoires in COVID-19 (dated by TCRdb to the early 2020s). The time point label, read with the paper, signifies: sample from a COVID-19-recovered individual after infection. Libraries were made using the immunoSEQ multiplex PCR assay. TCRdb retrieved this table from immuneACCESS and kept in-frame rearrangements only. Not all clones are present; in checked studies, unresolved V genes account for under half, and no reason is known for the remainder. The sample table holds some 80,000 clones, of which under 90% were seen once. About 0.5% of the sample rests with the top ten. The specimen was CD4+ T cells from peripheral blood, collected after recovery from COVID-19. Every receptor here comes from a human donor who had COVID-19.

The rearrangement links TRBV5-1 to TRBJ1-2; no clear D gene. This CDR3 comprises 13 residues. Trimming stripped 2 bases from V and 8 bases from J, with 13 bases between. The germline CDR1 and CDR2 sequences are SGHRS and YFSETQ. CDR3 DNA sequence: TGCGCCAGCAGCTTAGACGGAGCCTCGGGCTACACCTTC. Residues: CASSLDGASGYTF.

The chain combines TRBV6-1 with TRBJ2-7; 10 bases agree with TRBD2. The ends lost 7 bases at V and 4 bases at J; junction bases unmatched: 4. This CDR3 has 13 residues. Looked up from germline, CDR1 is MNHNS and CDR2 is SASEGT. CDR3 amino acids: CASILAGGYEQYF. CDR3 nucleotide sequence: TGTGCCAGCATCTTAGCGGGAGGTTACGAGCAGTACTTC.

CDR3 residues: CASSAHSSGGLYNEQFF. The DNA for the CDR3 is TGTGCCAGCAGCGCCCACTCTAGCGGGGGCCTTTACAATGAGCAGTTCTTC. The rearrangement joins TRBV5-4 to TRBJ2-1; TRBD2 matches at 10 bases. The CDR3 length is 17 residues. V shed 4 bases and J 4 bases; nucleotides not matched to a gene: 11. Germline-derived CDR1 and CDR2 are SGHNT and YYREEE (reference sequence).

This chain links TRBV5-1 with TRBJ1-5; no clear D. The CDR3 sequence is 13 residues long. From germline, CDR1 is SGHRS and CDR2 YFSETQ. V lost 0 bases, J lost 4 bases, and 5 bases lay in between. CDR3 amino acids: CASSLEPNQPQHF. The CDR3, as DNA: TGCGCCAGCAGCTTGGAGCCGAATCAGCCCCAGCATTTT.

The rearrangement uses TRBV5-1 and TRBJ2-2; D unresolved. Trimming took off 6 bases at V and 1 base at J, with 10 bases between the two ends. The length of the CDR3 is 14 residues. Germline values: CDR1 SGHRS, CDR2 YFSETQ. The CDR3: CASNRVGNTGELFF. The CDR3 bases are TGCGCCAGCAACCGGGTAGGGAACACCGGGGAGCTGTTTTTT.

The rearrangement links TRBV29-1 to TRBJ2-1; 15 nucleotides match TRBD2. The CDR3 is 15 amino acids. V shed 4 bases and J 5 bases; nucleotides not matched to a gene: 3. Germline values: CDR1 SQVTM, CDR2 ANQGSEA. For the CDR3, the DNA is TGCAGCGTTGGGACTAGCGGGGGGGGTAACAATGAGCAGTTCTTC. This translates into CSVGTSGGGNNEQFF.

This clone has more than one count but fewer than ten. The V and J genes are TRBV2 and TRBJ1-6; D is uncertain. Trimming shortened V by 5 bases and J by 5 bases, and 7 bases separated the two germline ends. CDR3 length equals 13 residues. Per germline, CDR1 SNHLY and CDR2 FYNNEI. CDR3 loop: CASSFLDNSPLHF. As DNA, the CDR3 is TGTGCCAGCAGTTTCCTCGATAATTCACCCCTCCACTTT.

The chain couples TRBV19 to TRBJ2-5; 7 bases are shared with TRBD2. This CDR3 region has 15 residues. V trimming: 5 bases; J trimming: 2 bases; junction bases outside the gene matches: 8. Germline lookup yields CDR1 LNHDA and CDR2 SQIVND (reference sequence). The CDR3 sequence: CASSPPGGWQETQYF. In DNA form, the CDR3 reads TGTGCCAGTAGTCCCCCGGGGGGTTGGCAAGAGACCCAGTACTTC.

The rearrangement uses TRBV24-1 and TRBJ2-2, with unresolved D. V gave up 5 bases and J gave up 5 bases, with 17 bases separating them. The CDR3 covers 16 residues. Germline V CDR1 and CDR2: KGHDR, SFDVKD. CDR3 region: CATSAALGGRTGELFF. The CDR3 DNA reads as TGTGCCACCAGTGCGGCTCTAGGCGGAAGGACCGGGGAGCTGTTTTTT.

The chain employs TRBV18 and TRBJ2-5; 8 bases map to TRBD1. The J segment lost 3 bases and the V segment lost 3 bases, leaving 3 bases of the junction unmatched. This CDR3 region has 14 residues. CDR1 is KGHSH and CDR2 is LQKENI in the germline V gene. CDR3 coding DNA: TGTGCCAGCTCACCTCCGACAGGGGAAGAGACCCAGTACTTC. Translated, it gives CASSPPTGEETQYF.

The sample holds many counts of this clone. The chain links TRBV20-1 to TRBJ1-5, with D possibly TRBD1 on 5 matching bases. Trimming cost V 3 bases and J 7 bases, with 13 bases left between them. The CDR3 runs to 13 residues. Per germline, CDR1 DFQATT and CDR2 SNEGSKA (reference sequence). The CDR3 DNA reads as TGCAGTGCTAGTAAAGGTCGGGACCAGCCCCAGCATTTT. It yields the protein CSASKGRDQPQHF.

Only one count was recorded for this clone. The chain joins TRBV5-4 to TRBJ2-1, with 9 bases fitting TRBD2. The CDR3 totals 15 residues. J was trimmed by 5 bases and V by 0 bases; bases with no gene match: 3. CDR1 and CDR2 from the germline V gene are SGHNT and YYREEE (reference sequence). This CDR3 reads CASSLASSGNNEQFF. The CDR3 bases are TGTGCCAGCAGCTTGGCGTCTAGCGGGAACAATGAGCAGTTCTTC.

The CDR3 coding sequence is TGTGCCAGCAGCACCGGTGCTGGGGCCAACGTCCTGACTTTC. Translated, it gives CASSTGAGANVLTF. This rearrangement joins TRBV7-9 to TRBJ2-6; D call uncertain. The CDR3 length is 14 residues. Germline V lookup: CDR1 SEHNR, CDR2 FQNEAQ (reference sequence). V was pared by 5 bases and J by 2 bases, with 7 bases between.

In this sample, this clone turned up a few times. This chain joins TRBV30 and TRBJ2-7; D might be TRBD1 or TRBD2, each matching 5 bases. V was pared by 7 bases and J by 2 bases, with 12 bases between. The CDR3 spans 12 residues. Germline V lookup: CDR1 GTSNPN, CDR2 SVGIG (reference sequence). The DNA of the CDR3 is TGTGCCTCCCTCCGGGGCGCCTACGAGCAGTACTTC. Translation gives CASLRGAYEQYF.

The rearrangement links TRBV12-5 to TRBJ1-1, with D unclear. The CDR3 spans 13 residues. V lost 5 bases to trimming and J lost 4 bases, with 11 bases between them. Per the germline V gene, CDR1 is LGHNT and CDR2 is FRNRAP. The CDR3: CASGIDASTEAFF. As DNA, the CDR3 is TGTGCTAGTGGTATAGACGCGTCCACTGAAGCTTTCTTT.

V usage is TRBV7-2 and J usage is TRBJ1-3; D gene ambiguous. Trimming removed 1 base at V and 2 bases at J, with 6 bases between. The CDR3 is made up of 14 amino acids. CDR1 and CDR2 (germline): SGHTA, FQGNSA. The CDR3 DNA is TGTGCCAGCAGCTTAGGACATACTGGAAACACCATATATTTT. Its translation: CASSLGHTGNTIYF.

The chain has TRBV30 and TRBJ1-4; D is possibly TRBD1 (5 bases). The V and J ends lost 2 bases and 5 bases respectively, with 12 bases between them. This CDR3 is 14 amino acids long. CDR1 and CDR2 (germline): GTSNPN, SVGIG (reference sequence). The CDR3 is CAWSRQGMNEKLFF. DNA of the CDR3: TGTGCCTGGAGTAGGCAGGGCATGAATGAAAAACTGTTTTTT. Supplemented by reference TRBV30 and TRBJ1-4, the full variable domain reads SQTIHQWPATLVQPVGSPLSLECTVEGTSNPNLYWYRQAAGRGLQLLFYSVGIGQISSEVPQNLSASRPQDRQFILSSKKLLLSDSGFYLCAWSRQGMNEKLFFGSGTQLSVL.

The chain recombines TRBV7-9 with TRBJ2-1; tentatively, D is TRBD2 (7 bases). V was trimmed by 5 bases and J by 7 bases, leaving 21 bases between them. Germline V CDR1 and CDR2: SEHNR, FQNEAQ (reference sequence). The CDR3 length is 16 residues. CDR3 coding DNA: TGTGCCAGCAGCAAGGGGGGACTACTTGCTGGGAATGAGCAGTTCTTC. Its translation is CASSKGGLLAGNEQFF. Based on the CDR3 plus reference TRBV7-9 and TRBJ2-1, the full variable domain is DTGVSQNPRHKITKRGQNVTFRCDPISEHNRLYWYRQTLGQGPEFLTYFQNEAQLEKSRLLSDRFSAERPKGSFSTLEIQRTEQGDSAMYLCASSKGGLLAGNEQFFGPGTRLTVL.

This chain connects TRBV2 to TRBJ1-2; D might be TRBD1 (5 bases). Trimming left V 0 bases short and J 3 bases short, with 8 bases between. In germline, CDR1 is SNHLY, CDR2 FYNNEI. CDR3 size: 14 residues. The CDR3 spells CASSEAEGYYGYTF. The CDR3 DNA is TGTGCCAGCAGTGAAGCTGAGGGGTACTATGGCTACACCTTC.

This clone was seen a few times. The rearrangement links TRBV9 to TRBJ2-6; the D is unclear. V was trimmed by 2 bases and J by 0 bases, leaving 9 bases between them. The germline V gene encodes CDR1 SGDLS and CDR2 YYNGEE. The CDR3 spans 16 residues. The CDR3 DNA follows: TGTGCCAGCAGCGTTTTACCCCGCTCTGGGGCCAACGTCCTGACTTTC. Translated, it gives CASSVLPRSGANVLTF.

This sequence joins TRBV6-5 and TRBJ2-1, with TRBD2 matching over 8 bases. Germline CDR1 and CDR2: MNHEY and SVGAGI. The V gene end was trimmed by 4 bases and the J gene end by 7 bases; junction bases not matched to a gene: 9. The CDR3 has 15 amino acids. In nucleotides, the CDR3 is TGTGCCAGCAGTTCCGACTTTGCGGGAGGTAATGAGCAGTTCTTC. Its translation: CASSSDFAGGNEQFF.

The chain employs TRBV10-1 and TRBJ2-2, with 10 positions matching TRBD2. The trim removed 1 base at V and 4 bases at J, leaving 0 bases unmatched. CDR3 size: 15 residues. Germline V lookup: CDR1 WNHNN, CDR2 SYGVQD (reference sequence). CDR3 DNA sequence: TGCGCCAGCAGTGAGTTAGCGGGAGGCACCGGGGAGCTGTTTTTT. Residues: CASSELAGGTGELFF.

This clone has just one count. DNA of the CDR3: TGTGCCAGCAGCCCCACCGGGACAGGGCCCGACGAGCAGTACTTC. Protein: CASSPTGTGPDEQYF. This sequence joins TRBV11-2 and TRBJ2-7, with TRBD1 matching over 9 bases. Germline V gives CDR1 SGHAT, CDR2 FQNNGV. The CDR3 covers 15 residues. Losses at the gene ends were 5 bases for V and 5 bases for J; bases not matched to a gene: 10.

This sequence joins TRBV10-1 and TRBJ2-5; 9 nucleotides match TRBD1. The V gene end was trimmed by 5 bases and the J gene end by 5 bases; junction bases not matched to a gene: 3. This CDR3 has 13 amino acids. Germline V gene sequence: CDR1 WNHNN, CDR2 SYGVQD (reference sequence). Written as DNA, the CDR3 is TGCGCCAGCAGTCCCGGACAGGGGGAGACCCAGTACTTC. Protein sequence: CASSPGQGETQYF.

This chain connects TRBV10-2 to TRBJ2-1; D is possibly TRBD2 (6 bases). V was trimmed by 0 bases and J by 6 bases, leaving 12 bases between them. Germline assignment: CDR1 WSHSY and CDR2 SAAADI. This CDR3 contains 15 residues. The CDR3 nucleotides read TGCGCCAGCAGTGAGTCTGGCGGGATAAGCAATGAGCAGTTCTTC. This gives the protein CASSESGGISNEQFF.

This chain links TRBV5-3 with TRBJ2-7; 14 bases are shared with TRBD2. TRBV5-3 is placed among ORFs of uncertain function. There are 20 residues in the CDR3. Losses at the gene ends were 0 bases for V and 2 bases for J; bases not matched to a gene: 13. This CDR3 reads CARSLAFWGLAGEVTYEQYF. CDR3 nucleotides: TGTGCCAGAAGCTTGGCATTTTGGGGACTAGCGGGAGAGGTAACCTACGAGCAGTACTTC.